Listed below are T cell receptor beta chains from one sample, sequenced in a study of PD-L1 blockade in urothelial cancer. The data were produced by immunoSEQ multiplex PCR, yet TCRdb's version contains in-frame clones alone and is incomplete. The sample carries more than 80,000 clones, about 80% recorded once. Material: PBMCs, obtained around atezolizumab (anti-PD-L1) treatment. Receptors originate from a man between 65 and 85 years old with urothelial cancer. The CDR3 runs from the conserved cysteine through the conserved F or W. The order of the fields is J gene, V gene, clone size, D gene, CDR3 DNA, CDR3 protein. A D gene is named only where the DNA matches it firmly. Size is stated for part of the rows, as once, few or many counts, or as a class when the clone is expanded.

>TRBJ2-1|TRBV5-1|NA|NA
TGCGCCAGCAGCTTGGGACAGCTTGACAATGAGCAGTTCTTC
CASSLGQLDNEQFF
>TRBJ2-5|TRBV5-4|NA|TRBD2
TGTGCCAGCAGCTTGGACTCGCGGGAGGGCCCTCGGACCCAGTACTTC
CASSLDSREGPRTQYF
>TRBJ1-5|TRBV7-9|few|NA
TGTGCCAGCAGCTTAGGAGAGGGAATTATGGAGCAGCCCCAGCATTTT
CASSLGEGIMEQPQHF
>TRBJ2-7|TRBV9|once|NA
TGTGCCAGCAGCTGGACTTCCTACGAGCAGTACTTC
CASSWTSYEQYF
>TRBJ2-5|TRBV7-9|NA|TRBD1
TGTGCCAGCAGCTTAATGACAGGGCACGAGACCCAGTACTTC
CASSLMTGHETQYF
>TRBJ2-1|TRBV10-2|NA|NA
TGCGCCAGCAGTGTCGGCGGGATCGACAATGAGCAGTTCTTC
CASSVGGIDNEQFF
>TRBJ2-3|TRBV5-1|NA|TRBD1
TGCGCCAGCAGAGGTACAGGGGCGGATACGCAGTATTTT
CASRGTGADTQYF
>TRBJ2-1|TRBV5-1|NA|NA
TGCGCCAGCAGCTTGTATTCAGGGCCCTACAATGAGCAGTTCTTC
CASSLYSGPYNEQFF
>TRBJ1-1|TRBV19|NA|TRBD1
TGTGCCAGTGGACAGGGGAACACTGAAGCTTTCTTT
CASGQGNTEAFF
>TRBJ2-1|TRBV15|NA|NA
TGTGCCACCAGCCTTATCAGGGGGGATGAGCAGTTCTTC
CATSLIRGDEQFF
>TRBJ1-2|TRBV30|NA|NA
TGTGCCTGGAGCCGCGGACAGAGCTATGGCTACACCTTC
CAWSRGQSYGYTF
>TRBJ1-5|TRBV19|few|TRBD1
TGTGCCAGTATCGACAGGGGTAGCAATCAGCCCCAGCATTTT
CASIDRGSNQPQHF
>TRBJ2-3|TRBV7-8|NA|NA
TGTGCCAGCAGCACTCCGGAGAGAGATACGCAGTATTTT
CASSTPERDTQYF
>TRBJ2-1|TRBV7-8|NA|TRBD2
TGTGCCAGCAGTCCTAGCGGGGGGGCAAACCATGAGCAGTTCTTC
CASSPSGGANHEQFF
>TRBJ2-5|TRBV9|NA|TRBD2
TGTGCCAGCAGCGTAGATCCGGGAGGGAAGGCCCAGTACTTC
CASSVDPGGKAQYF
>TRBJ2-1|TRBV9|NA|TRBD2
TGTGCCAGCAGCGCAGGGACTAGCGGGACGGGCGAGCAGTTCTTC
CASSAGTSGTGEQFF
>TRBJ2-1|TRBV7-8|NA|TRBD2
TGTGCCAGCAGCCTTGGGACTAGCGGGAGCACTACCAATGAGCAGTTCTTC
CASSLGTSGSTTNEQFF
>TRBJ2-6|TRBV19|NA|TRBD2
TGTGCCAGTGGGACTTTGGGGACTATACTCTCTGGGGCCAACGTCCTGACTTTC
CASGTLGTILSGANVLTF
>TRBJ2-3|TRBV9|few|TRBD2
TGTGCCAGCAGCGCTCTAGCGGGGGGTAGCACAGATACGCAGTATTTT
CASSALAGGSTDTQYF
>TRBJ1-6|TRBV5-1|NA|TRBD1
TGCGCCAGCAGCTTGGGGACAGGACTGGTGGATTCACCCCTCCACTTT
CASSLGTGLVDSPLHF
>TRBJ2-1|TRBV6-5|NA|NA
TGTGCCAGCAGTTACGGTGGTAGCGGAAACAATGAGCAGTTCTTC
CASSYGGSGNNEQFF
>TRBJ2-5|TRBV7-2|NA|TRBD1
TGTGCCAGCAGCATGGGACAGGGGAAAGAGACCCAGTACTTC
CASSMGQGKETQYF
>TRBJ2-5|TRBV19|NA|NA
TGTGCCAGTAGTATGTCGGGGATATCGGAGACCCAGTACTTC
CASSMSGISETQYF
>TRBJ2-1|TRBV25-1|NA|TRBD1
TGTGCCAGCAGTGAGTTTCAGGGGGACCTCAACAATGAGCAGTTCTTC
CASSEFQGDLNNEQFF
>TRBJ2-1|TRBV19|NA|NA
TGTGCCAGTAGACGGGACACCGGCTCCTACAATGAGCAGTTCTTC
CASRRDTGSYNEQFF
>TRBJ2-5|TRBV18|NA|NA
TGTGCCAGCTCACCTATGGAGACCCAGTACTTC
CASSPMETQYF
>TRBJ1-4|TRBV5-5|NA|NA
TGTGCCAGCAGACTAGGGTTTAATGAAAAACTGTTTTTT
CASRLGFNEKLFF
>TRBJ1-1|TRBV9|NA|NA
TGTGCCAGCAGCGTAGACTCGAACACTGAAGCTTTCTTT
CASSVDSNTEAFF
>TRBJ2-3|TRBV10-1|NA|TRBD2
TGCGCCAGCAGTGCTAGCGGGGATACAGATACGCAGTATTTT
CASSASGDTDTQYF
>TRBJ2-3|TRBV29-1|once|TRBD2
TGCAGCGTTGAAGAGGGGGGGTTTAGTTTCACAGATACGCAGTATTTT
CSVEEGGFSFTDTQYF
>TRBJ1-3|TRBV7-6|NA|TRBD1
TGTGCCAGCAGCTTAGCCCAGGGGGCCAGCTCTGGAAACACCATATATTTT
CASSLAQGASSGNTIYF
>TRBJ2-2|TRBV9|NA|NA
TGTGCCAGCAGCGTCCTCGGGGGAGTCGGGGAGCTGTTTTTT
CASSVLGGVGELFF
>TRBJ2-7|TRBV9|NA|TRBD2
TGTGCCAGCAGCGTAGCTACGGGGGGGTACGAGCAGTACTTC
CASSVATGGYEQYF
>TRBJ1-5|TRBV2|NA|NA
TGTGCCAGCGAACAGGGTATGTTTCAGCCCCAGCATTTT
CASEQGMFQPQHF
>TRBJ2-3|TRBV7-2|NA|NA
TGTGCCAGCAGCTTAGGTGGGGGAGGAGGTACGCAGTATTTT
CASSLGGGGGTQYF
>TRBJ2-7|TRBV19|NA|NA
TGTGCCACCAAAGACAACTCCTACGAGCAGTACTTC
CATKDNSYEQYF
>TRBJ1-2|TRBV10-2|NA|NA
TGCGCCAGCAGTGACCGCAGACAGGCTTTCTATGGCTACACCTTC
CASSDRRQAFYGYTF
>TRBJ1-1|TRBV27|NA|TRBD1
TGTGCCAGCAGTTTAAGGACAGGGGGGTGGAACACTGAAGCTTTCTTT
CASSLRTGGWNTEAFF
>TRBJ2-2|TRBV7-8|NA|TRBD2
TGTGCCAGCAGCCTCAGACTAGCGGGAGCGGTGAGGACCGGGGAGCTGTTTTTT
CASSLRLAGAVRTGELFF
>TRBJ2-7|TRBV11-2|once|TRBD1
TGTGCCAGCAGCGAGTGGGGGACAGTTCCTAAGGAGCAGTACTTC
CASSEWGTVPKEQYF
>TRBJ1-1|TRBV7-8|once|NA
TGTGCCAGCAGCTTAATGGTAGTACAGTCTGAAGCTTTCTTT
CASSLMVVQSEAFF
>TRBJ2-1|TRBV7-8|NA|TRBD2
TGTGCCAGCAGCTACGGAGGACTAGCGTCGGGCAATGAGCAGTTCTTC
CASSYGGLASGNEQFF
>TRBJ2-1|TRBV9|NA|TRBD1
TGTGCCAGCAGCCCCCGGGACAGGGGGCAGGATGAGCAGTTCTTC
CASSPRDRGQDEQFF
>TRBJ1-2|TRBV5-6|NA|TRBD1
TGTGCCAGCAGCTCTCCGGACAGGAGGAGTGGCTACACCTTC
CASSSPDRRSGYTF
>TRBJ2-6|TRBV5-8|NA|NA
TGTGCCAGCAGCCAAAACACCTTTTCCTCTGGGGCCAACGTCCTGACTTTC
CASSQNTFSSGANVLTF
>TRBJ2-2|TRBV11-3|once|TRBD2
TGTGCCAGCAGCGACTGGACTAGCGGGAGCGCCGGGGAGCTGTTTTTT
CASSDWTSGSAGELFF
>TRBJ1-2|TRBV5-4|NA|TRBD1
TGTGCCAGCAGCTCGACAGGGTCCTATGGCTACACCTTC
CASSSTGSYGYTF
>TRBJ1-5|TRBV2|NA|TRBD1
TGTGCCAGCAGTCTAGAAGGGGGCGCAGGGCAGCCCCAGCATTTT
CASSLEGGAGQPQHF
>TRBJ2-1|TRBV6-6|NA|TRBD2
TGTGCCAGCAGTTACGGGACTAGCGGGGGTATCAATGAGCAGTTCTTC
CASSYGTSGGINEQFF
>TRBJ2-3|TRBV5-1|NA|TRBD2
TGCGCCAGCACGCTTCCGACTAGCGGGGGGTCAGATACGCAGTATTTT
CASTLPTSGGSDTQYF
>TRBJ1-4|TRBV19|NA|TRBD1
TGTGCCAGTAGTTTTACAGGGGTCGGTGAAAAACTGTTTTTT
CASSFTGVGEKLFF
>TRBJ2-7|TRBV5-8|NA|NA
TGTGCCACTCAGGCCGGCGGGGAGCAGTACTTC
CATQAGGEQYF